Listed below are T cell receptor beta chains from one sample, sequenced in a study of T cells in localized non-small cell lung cancer. Libraries were prepared by immunoSEQ multiplex PCR; TCRdb keeps only in-frame clonotypes and omits some of them. The table includes tens of thousands of clones, roughly 83% detected once. Sequenced here: PBMCs, sampled before any cancer treatment. These receptors were taken from a man aged 35 to 69 with stage II lung adenocarcinoma. CDR3s include the opening cysteine and the closing phenylalanine or tryptophan. A D gene is named only where the DNA matches it firmly. For some rows the clone size is stated as once, few or many, or as a class when expanded; others skip it.

clone_size	v_call	d_call	cdr3_length	j_call	cdr3_aa	cdr3_nt
NA	TRBV6-5	NA	14	TRBJ2-6	CASTSVSGANVLTF	TGTGCCAGTACGTCAGTCTCTGGGGCCAACGTCCTGACTTTC
NA	TRBV7-9	NA	13	TRBJ1-1	CASIPNRNTEAFF	TGTGCCAGCATCCCTAACAGGAACACTGAAGCTTTCTTT
once	TRBV7-3	TRBD1	14	TRBJ2-3	CASARDRNTDTQYF	TGTGCCAGCGCCAGGGACAGAAACACAGATACGCAGTATTTT
NA	TRBV27	NA	13	TRBJ1-2	CASSFMGDYGYTF	TGTGCCAGCAGCTTTATGGGAGACTATGGCTACACCTTC
NA	TRBV5-4	NA	15	TRBJ2-3	CASSLATGRPDTQYF	TGTGCCAGCAGCTTAGCGACAGGGAGGCCAGATACGCAGTATTTT
NA	TRBV19	TRBD2	14	TRBJ2-1	CASTTGTRYNEQFF	TGTGCCAGTACTACAGGGACTAGGTACAATGAGCAGTTCTTC
once	TRBV5-1	TRBD1	14	TRBJ1-5	CASSSTGVGQPQHF	TGCGCCAGCAGCTCAACAGGGGTGGGTCAGCCCCAGCATTTT
NA	TRBV7-2	TRBD2	19	TRBJ2-7	CASSPPGRLAGASHYEQYF	TGTGCCAGCAGCCCCCCCGGGCGCCTAGCGGGGGCGAGCCACTACGAGCAGTACTTC
NA	TRBV28	TRBD2	18	TRBJ2-3	CASSSRTSGRISTDTQYF	TGTGCCAGCAGTTCCCGGACTAGCGGGAGAATTAGCACAGATACGCAGTATTTT
NA	TRBV5-1	NA	16	TRBJ2-7	CASSLGEFLGSYEQYF	TGCGCCAGCAGCTTGGGAGAATTCCTAGGCTCCTACGAGCAGTACTTC
NA	TRBV7-9	TRBD1	14	TRBJ1-4	CASSSQGSNEKLFF	TGTGCCAGCAGTTCACAGGGGTCTAATGAAAAACTGTTTTTT
NA	TRBV6-1	TRBD2	15	TRBJ2-3	CASRPGLAGGTTQYF	TGTGCCAGCAGGCCGGGACTAGCGGGGGGGACTACGCAGTATTTT
NA	TRBV29-1	NA	15	TRBJ2-7	CSVAGRKTGGYEQYF	TGCAGCGTTGCAGGACGGAAGACCGGAGGTTACGAGCAGTACTTC
NA	TRBV7-2	NA	14	TRBJ1-3	CASSLGTDGNTIYF	TGTGCCAGCAGCCTTGGGACGGATGGAAACACCATATATTTT
NA	TRBV27	TRBD2	17	TRBJ2-3	CASSSRASGILTDTQYF	TGTGCCAGCAGTTCCCGGGCTAGCGGGATTCTCACAGATACGCAGTATTTT
NA	TRBV28	NA	15	TRBJ1-5	CASNLGDFSNQPQHF	TGTGCCAGCAATCTGGGAGACTTTAGCAATCAGCCCCAGCATTTT
NA	TRBV18	NA	13	TRBJ1-5	CASSPGGNQPQHF	TGTGCCAGCTCACCTGGCGGCAATCAGCCCCAGCATTTT
NA	TRBV5-1	NA	15	TRBJ2-5	CASSLGAYRQETQYF	TGCGCCAGCAGCTTGGGGGCGTATCGACAAGAGACCCAGTACTTC
NA	TRBV5-6	NA	15	TRBJ1-5	CASSLYYLSNQPQHF	TGTGCCAGCAGCTTGTACTACCTTAGCAATCAGCCCCAGCATTTT
NA	TRBV5-6	TRBD1	14	TRBJ2-4	CASSAGQGAYIQYF	TGTGCCAGCAGCGCGGGACAGGGGGCGTACATTCAGTACTTC
NA	TRBV11-3	NA	13	TRBJ1-1	CASSLMRDTEAFF	TGTGCCAGCAGCTTAATGCGAGACACTGAAGCTTTCTTT
NA	TRBV6-1	NA	13	TRBJ1-1	CASSDLGNTEAFF	TGTGCCAGCAGTGATTTAGGTAACACTGAAGCTTTCTTT
NA	TRBV15	NA	15	TRBJ1-5	CATSREGQSNQPQHF	TGTGCCACCAGCAGAGAAGGACAGAGCAATCAGCCCCAGCATTTT
NA	TRBV11-2	NA	15	TRBJ2-7	CASSLDRDLSYEQYF	TGTGCCAGCAGCTTAGACCGGGACCTCTCCTACGAGCAGTACTTC
NA	TRBV27	TRBD2	16	TRBJ2-5	CASSSLAGRVAETQYF	TGTGCCAGCAGTTCCTTAGCGGGGCGGGTCGCTGAGACCCAGTACTTC
NA	TRBV27	NA	14	TRBJ1-5	CASSFSPGNQPQHF	TGTGCCAGCAGTTTTTCCCCGGGCAATCAGCCCCAGCATTTT
NA	TRBV6-1	TRBD1	13	TRBJ2-7	CASATGDGREQYF	TGTGCCAGCGCTACAGGGGACGGACGCGAGCAGTACTTC
NA	TRBV7-2	NA	14	TRBJ2-7	CASSYYRATYEQYF	TGTGCCAGCAGCTATTACAGGGCTACCTACGAGCAGTACTTC
NA	TRBV7-6	NA	15	TRBJ2-7	CASSLRADPNYEQYF	TGTGCCAGCAGCTTGCGGGCAGATCCAAACTACGAGCAGTACTTC
NA	TRBV6-5	TRBD1	16	TRBJ1-2	CASSYIRTGGSYGYTF	TGTGCCAGCAGTTATATCCGGACAGGGGGCAGCTATGGCTACACCTTC
NA	TRBV30	NA	15	TRBJ2-3	CAWSVARRSTDTQYF	TGTGCCTGGAGTGTAGCTAGGCGCAGCACAGATACGCAGTATTTT
NA	TRBV5-1	TRBD1	19	TRBJ2-6	CASSLGGDRVQAGANVLTF	TGCGCCAGCAGCTTGGGCGGGGACAGGGTGCAGGCTGGGGCCAACGTCCTGACTTTC
NA	TRBV5-1	NA	15	TRBJ1-1	CASSLGAGRGTEAFF	TGCGCCAGCAGCTTGGGGGCTGGGAGAGGGACTGAAGCTTTCTTT
NA	TRBV19	TRBD2	14	TRBJ2-2	CASTPPRGAGELFF	TGTGCCAGCACCCCCCCCCGGGGGGCCGGGGAGCTGTTTTTT
NA	TRBV5-6	NA	14	TRBJ1-3	CASRVEFSGNTIYF	TGTGCCAGCCGCGTTGAGTTCTCTGGAAACACCATATATTTT
NA	TRBV29-1	NA	14	TRBJ2-5	CSVEDLGSIETQYF	TGCAGCGTTGAAGATCTAGGGTCTATAGAGACCCAGTACTTC
once	TRBV28	TRBD1	16	TRBJ1-5	CASSPAGQGENQPQHF	TGTGCCAGCAGTCCCGCCGGACAGGGAGAGAATCAGCCCCAGCATTTT
NA	TRBV18	NA	14	TRBJ1-2	CASSPIWQAYGYTF	TGTGCCAGCTCACCAATTTGGCAAGCCTATGGCTACACCTTC
NA	TRBV7-2	TRBD1	15	TRBJ2-7	CASSFSGTGGFEQYF	TGTGCCAGCAGCTTTTCCGGGACAGGGGGATTCGAGCAGTACTTC
NA	TRBV28	NA	15	TRBJ1-5	CASSLGGKGNQPQHF	TGTGCCAGCAGTTTAGGGGGTAAGGGCAATCAGCCCCAGCATTTT
NA	TRBV6-5	TRBD1	13	TRBJ1-1	CASSHRTGAEAFF	TGTGCCAGCAGCCATCGGACAGGGGCTGAAGCTTTCTTT
NA	TRBV9	NA	15	TRBJ1-3	CASSVGWGSGNTIYF	TGTGCCAGCAGCGTAGGGTGGGGCTCTGGAAACACCATATATTTT